In this sample, the clone carrying this TCR beta chain turned up many times. The antigen remains undetermined. The entry originates in a study of T cells in Graves' hyperthyroidism and ophthalmopathy. Study results and limitations: Most thyroid-expanded clonotypes above 0.001 were also found in blood.

CDR1 WNHNN and CDR2 SYGVQD come from the germline V gene (reference sequence). The ends were cut back, 0 bases at V and 3 bases at J, with 8 bases in the middle. The CDR3 is 14 amino acids. On the basis of clinical symptoms, serum thyroxine and TRAb, thyroid ultrasound and orbital computed tomography, diagnoses were made. Researchers took RNA transcripts and amplified the TCR beta CDR3 regions from them. During a first-round RT-PCR of the TCR CDR3, the HTBI primer set was used. TCRdb recomputed calls from the multiplex PCR reads with MiXCR, one row per CDR3 protein. This sample carries under 450,000 distinct CDR3 sequences, approximately 13% of them seen once, and the ten largest clones take under 25%.

Material: blood. This clonotype was obtained from a man aged 25 to 40 with Graves' hyperthyroidism that later progressed to Graves' ophthalmopathy. This chain links TRBV10-1 with TRBJ1-1, with D unresolved. The CDR3 nucleotides are TGCGCCAGCAGTGAGTCCCAACTATACACTGAAGCTTTCTTT. It specifies CASSESQLYTEAFF.